This T cell receptor (beta chain) appears in the sequencing data of a study of blood T cells in healthy people across ages. With a J-beta primer mix and a sample-barcoded 5' primer, a second PCR ran about 7 to 12 cycles. In TCRdb, the 5' RACE reads were re-called with MiXCR into one record per CDR3 protein. The repertoire holds about 1.6 million distinct CDR3 sequences, with roughly a third as singletons. The CDR3 runs to 14 residues. Germline V gene sequence: CDR1 SQVTM, CDR2 ANQGSEA. The origin of this receptor is a woman aged 30 to 39 in good health. Sequencing used blood. This rearrangement joins TRBV29-1 to TRBJ2-5; 7 bases are shared with TRBD1. The assigned J gene may be wrong: the sequence end matches TRBJ2-7 better. The CDR3 sequence: CSVLKGAGGYEQYF. The CDR3 coding sequence is TGCAGCGTTCTGAAAGGGGCAGGGGGATACGAGCAGTACTTC.